What follows describes a single TCR beta chain. The antigen is not known. This specimen comes from a study of T cells in tuberculosis. General study findings and limits: Samples were chosen by availability of cryopreserved specimens. GMM-specific TCRs were nearer to active tuberculosis alpha repertoires, suggesting expansion.

The data were produced by immunoSEQ multiplex PCR, yet TCRdb's version contains in-frame clones alone and is incomplete. Here the sample spans 24,000 or so clones, just under 97% being singletons. Germline values: CDR1 MNHEY, CDR2 SVGAGI. The length of the CDR3 is 16 residues. The V segment lost 2 bases and the J segment 5 bases; nucleotides outside the gene matches: 7. The sequencing input was PBMCs. This chain uses TRBV6-5 with TRBJ1-4; 8 nucleotides agree with TRBD1. The TCR sequence derives from a donor aged 5-35 years with latent tuberculosis or without tuberculosis infection. The CDR3 is CASSYGPRQGNEKLFF. Here the CDR3 DNA reads TGTGCCAGCAGTTACGGCCCCAGACAGGGGAATGAAAAACTGTTTTTT.